The 10 T cell receptor beta chains reported below all come from one sample, sequenced in a study of shared clonotypes between healthy human individuals. Here immunoSEQ multiplex PCR was the method, and the copy in TCRdb shows in-frame clones only, minus some. The sample includes more than 400,000 clones, around 80% of them seen just once. The sample consisted of PBMCs. All receptors come from a woman aged 40 to 50 in good health. Some clones in this sample may be carry-over from other donors' samples.

The chain is built from TRBV14 and TRBJ2-7, with a tentative D call TRBD1 (5 bases). CDR1 and CDR2 from the germline V gene are SGHDN and FVKESK. V was clipped by 4 bases and J by 6 bases, with 16 bases between them. This CDR3 has 14 amino acids. CDR3 in amino acids: CASSLRMGPLEQYF. CDR3 DNA: TGTGCCAGCAGCCTCCGGATGGGGCCACTCGAGCAGTACTTC.

The CDR3 spells CASTDGTGFYEQYF. The CDR3 DNA sequence: TGTGCCAGCACCGACGGAACAGGGTTCTACGAGCAGTACTTC. J is TRBJ2-7 and V is TRBV7-9, with a possible D match to TRBD1 (6 bases). Deletions cut 7 bases from V and 3 bases from J, with 16 bases between. CDR1 SEHNR and CDR2 FQNEAQ come from the germline V gene (reference sequence). This CDR3 has 14 amino acids.

The V call is TRBV20-1, the J call TRBJ1-1; D is unresolved. Germline CDR1 and CDR2: DFQATT and SNEGSKA (reference sequence). Trimming removed 6 bases from V and 7 bases from J, with 9 bases in between. This CDR3 has 10 amino acids. This chain's CDR3 is CSAVIYEAFF. The CDR3 nucleotides are TGCAGTGCGGTCATATATGAAGCTTTCTTT.

The V and J genes are TRBV28 and TRBJ2-3, with D uncertain. V lost 6 bases, J lost 12 bases, and 16 bases lay in between. The CDR3 runs 12 residues. Germline V CDR1 and CDR2: MDHEN, SYDVKM. CDR3 region: CASSRDIQQQYF. CDR3 DNA: TGTGCCAGCAGCCGAGACATACAGCAACAGTATTTT.

This clone was found once. CDR3 DNA sequence: TGTGCCAGCAGTGAGCCTAGACTCTTCCAAGAGACCCAGTACTTC. Translation gives CASSEPRLFQETQYF. The V gene is TRBV6-1, the J gene TRBJ2-5; D gene unclear. Trimming cost V 3 bases and J 1 base, with 12 bases left between them. The CDR3 loop spans 15 amino acids. Germline V gene data show CDR1 as MNHNS and CDR2 as SASEGT.

The V call is TRBV19, the J call TRBJ1-2; perhaps TRBD1 as D (5 bases). Germline V gene lookup returns CDR1 LNHDA and CDR2 SQIVND (reference sequence). The CDR3 has 18 amino acids. Between the trimmed V and J ends, which lost 1 base and 4 bases, there was a span of 22 bases. CDR3 sequence: CASSIASGTGRLIYGYTF. The CDR3 coding sequence is TGTGCCAGTAGTATAGCCTCCGGGACGGGAAGACTCATCTATGGCTACACCTTC.

The J gene is TRBJ2-2, the V gene TRBV27; a weak D match, TRBD1 (6 bases). Trimming took off 3 bases at V and 3 bases at J, with 11 bases between the two ends. The CDR3 totals 15 residues. CDR1 is MNHEY, CDR2 SMNVEV, per germline (reference sequence). The CDR3 sequence: CASSFQGPHTGELFF. In DNA, the CDR3 is TGTGCCAGCAGTTTTCAGGGGCCGCACACCGGGGAGCTGTTTTTT.

The chain employs TRBV4-2 and TRBJ2-3; a weak D match, TRBD2 (5 bases). Germline CDR1 reads LGHNA; CDR2 reads YNFKEQ. The CDR3 is 15 residues long. V lost 0 bases and J lost 3, with 10 bases in between. The CDR3 nucleotides are TGTGCCAGCAGCCAAGATCTGCGGGTGACAGATACGCAGTATTTT. Amino acid sequence: CASSQDLRVTDTQYF.

CDR3 DNA sequence: TGTGCCAGCAGCCAAGTGGCAGGGCGAGCTGAAGCTTTCTTT. It yields the protein CASSQVAGRAEAFF. This rearrangement joins TRBV14 to TRBJ1-1; TRBD1 might be the D (5 bases). Trimming took 1 base from V and 6 from J, leaving 12 bases between them. The CDR3 extends over 14 amino acids. The germline V gene encodes CDR1 SGHDN and CDR2 FVKESK.

This clone was found many times. The CDR3 sequence: CASSPDRRLTDTQYF. CDR3 nucleotides: TGTGCCAGCAGTCCCGACCGAAGACTTACAGATACGCAGTATTTT. This chain joins TRBV28 and TRBJ2-3, with no clear D. The CDR3 has 15 amino acids. Trimming took off 5 bases at V and 3 bases at J, with 15 bases between the two ends. Germline V lookup: CDR1 MDHEN, CDR2 SYDVKM. Full variable domain (remainder filled in from reference TRBV28 and TRBJ2-3): DVKVTQSSRYLVKRTGEKVFLECVQDMDHENMFWYRQDPGLGLRLIYFSYDVKMKEKGDIPEGYSVSREKKERFSLILESASTNQTSMYLCASSPDRRLTDTQYFGPGTRLTVL.